The 29 T cell receptor beta chains reported below all come from one sample, sequenced in a study of graft-versus-host responses after intestinal transplantation. No cognate antigen is known for these TCRs. TCRdb's copy holds only in-frame clones and misses some; the assay was immunoSEQ multiplex PCR. The sample has about 81,000 clones, approximately 89% seen once. The specimen comprised unstimulated CD4+ T cells sorted from spleen or lymph node cells, sampled before transplant. These receptors were collected from a human donor who was the organ donor for an intestinal transplant.

V gene TRBV6-4 combines with J gene TRBJ2-5; weak D call: TRBD2 (5 bases). CDR1 and CDR2 from the germline V gene are MRHNA and SNTAGT. The CDR3 totals 17 residues. V lost 7 bases, J lost 3 bases, and 24 bases lay in between. DNA for the CDR3: TGTGCCAGCACTCGTGGTGGTACGAGGGAGCGGAAAGAGACCCAGTACTTC. Its protein is CASTRGGTRERKETQYF.

The chain combines TRBV7-9 with TRBJ2-3; 11 bases line up with TRBD2. Germline CDR1 and CDR2: SEHNR and FQNEAQ (reference sequence). The V segment lost 1 base and the J segment 3 bases; nucleotides outside the gene matches: 3. CDR3 size: 16 residues. This CDR3 is CASSLGLAGGTDTQYF. Written as DNA, the CDR3 is TGTGCCAGCAGCTTAGGTCTAGCGGGAGGAACAGATACGCAGTATTTT.

V is TRBV5-6 and J is TRBJ1-4; D possibly corresponds to TRBD1 (6 bases). The germline gives CDR1 SGHDT, CDR2 YYEEEE. This CDR3 contains 14 residues. V was pared by 3 bases and J by 6 bases, with 12 bases between. Here the CDR3 DNA reads TGTGCCAGCAGCTCTGACAGGAGAGATGAAAAACTGTTTTTT. This codes for CASSSDRRDEKLFF.

The gene calls are TRBV29-1 and TRBJ1-4; TRBD1 is a possible D gene (6 bases). Trimming took 8 bases from V and 7 from J, leaving 17 bases between them. The CDR3 contains 13 residues. Germline V gives CDR1 SQVTM, CDR2 ANQGSEA. CDR3 coding DNA: TGCAGCACCACACAGGGAAACGGTGAAAAACTGTTTTTT. Residues: CSTTQGNGEKLFF.

The gene calls are TRBV25-1 and TRBJ2-4, with D unclear. Germline lookup yields CDR1 MGHDK and CDR2 SYGVNS. The CDR3 contains 11 residues. Trimming shortened V by 3 bases and J by 8 bases, and 5 bases separated the two germline ends. The CDR3 sequence: CASSDRDIQYF. In DNA, the CDR3 is TGTGCCAGCAGTGATCGGGACATTCAGTACTTC.

This rearrangement joins TRBV7-3 to TRBJ2-1, with D maybe TRBD1 (6 bases). V was pared by 5 bases and J by 6 bases, with 23 bases between. In germline, CDR1 is SGHTA, CDR2 FQGTGA. The CDR3 consists of 17 residues. CDR3 in DNA: TGTGCCAGCAGCAAGGCCCCCCAGGGAAGGGGGAGCAATGAGCAGTTCTTC. Its protein is CASSKAPQGRGSNEQFF.

The chain combines TRBV7-2 with TRBJ2-1, with 12 bases identical to TRBD2. The V segment lost 5 bases and the J segment 5 bases; nucleotides outside the gene matches: 4. This CDR3 spans 15 amino acids. Per germline, CDR1 SGHTA and CDR2 FQGNSA. In nucleotides, the CDR3 is TGTGCCAGCAGCCTCGGACTAGCGGGGAACAATGAGCAGTTCTTC. It codes for CASSLGLAGNNEQFF.

The chain has TRBV6-5 and TRBJ2-3, with 9 bases matching TRBD1. The CDR3 consists of 13 residues. The germline V gene has CDR1 MNHEY and CDR2 SVGAGI. Trimming cost V 6 bases and J 14 bases; bases outside gene matches: 12. The CDR3 DNA reads TGTGCCAGCAGGCAGGATCACAGGGGGCGCTGGTATTTT. Its protein is CASRQDHRGRWYF.

V is TRBV27 and J is TRBJ2-3, with D tentatively TRBD2 (5 bases). CDR1 is MNHEY and CDR2 is SMNVEV in the germline V gene (reference sequence). This CDR3 has 13 residues. The V end lost 3 bases, the J end lost 6 bases, and 10 bases lay between the germline ends. This chain's CDR3 is CASSFGVADTQYF. The CDR3 DNA follows: TGTGCCAGCAGTTTCGGGGTTGCCGATACGCAGTATTTT.

The chain links TRBV5-1 to TRBJ2-2; D might be TRBD2 (5 bases). V lost 0 bases and J lost 4, with 10 bases in between. The germline V gene encodes CDR1 SGHRS and CDR2 YFSETQ. CDR3 length equals 15 residues. The DNA of the CDR3 is TGCGCCAGCAGCTTGGCGGTAGCGAGCACCGGGGAGCTGTTTTTT. Protein product: CASSLAVASTGELFF.

The chain has TRBV27 and TRBJ2-2, with 7 bases matching TRBD2. The germline V gene encodes CDR1 MNHEY and CDR2 SMNVEV (reference sequence). J lost 2 bases, V lost 2 bases, and 14 bases had no gene match. The CDR3 has 19 residues. The CDR3 sequence: CASSLTLLPSGYNTGELFF. The CDR3 DNA follows: TGTGCCAGCAGTTTAACCCTCCTGCCTAGCGGATATAACACCGGGGAGCTGTTTTTT.

This clone appeared once. V and J are TRBV29-1 and TRBJ2-2; perhaps TRBD1 as D (6 bases). Trimming removed 7 bases at V and 1 base at J, with 13 bases between. Germline V lookup: CDR1 SQVTM, CDR2 ANQGSEA. This CDR3 is 14 amino acids long. The CDR3 DNA follows: TGCAGCGCCAGAGGACAGATGAACACCGGGGAGCTGTTTTTT. Encoded protein: CSARGQMNTGELFF.

A remark on this clone: Mismatch with germline at one junction end may stem from a read error. The chain combines TRBV28 with TRBJ1-1; TRBD1 matches 7 bases. Germline CDR1 is MDHEN and CDR2 is SYDVKM. CDR3 length equals 13 residues. The DNA for the CDR3 is TGTGCCAGCACCAGGGGGGACAGTCCGGGATTGGTCTTT. Protein: CASTRGDSPGLVF.

This clone occurred a few times. The rearrangement joins TRBV4-1 to TRBJ2-7; possibly TRBD1 for D (6 bases). The germline V and J ends were trimmed by 4 bases and 2 bases, with 9 bases remaining between them. Germline-derived CDR1 and CDR2 are MGHRA and YSYEKL. The CDR3 covers 13 residues. Here the CDR3 reads CASSPGQPYEQYF. The CDR3 DNA reads as TGCGCCAGCAGCCCCGGACAGCCCTACGAGCAGTACTTC.

The V call is TRBV14, the J call TRBJ2-5, with D possibly being TRBD1 (6 bases). V was trimmed by 3 bases and J by 5 bases, leaving 13 bases between them. The germline V gene encodes CDR1 SGHDN and CDR2 FVKESK. The CDR3 consists of 14 residues. The CDR3 DNA reads as TGTGCCAGCAGCCACGCAGGGCAGGGGGAGACCCAGTACTTC. Protein: CASSHAGQGETQYF.

The chain combines TRBV2 with TRBJ1-2; D unclear. The CDR3 sequence is 16 residues long. V lost 0 bases and J 4 bases, leaving 15 bases between the germline ends. Germline-derived CDR1 and CDR2 are SNHLY and FYNNEI. CDR3 coding DNA: TGTGCCAGCAGTGAAGCGGTACCACAATACATCTATGGCTACACCTTC. The encoded protein is CASSEAVPQYIYGYTF.

This sequence joins TRBV11-2 and TRBJ1-1; 7 bases map to TRBD1. This CDR3 has 13 amino acids. CDR1 and CDR2 (germline): SGHAT, FQNNGV. After removal of 5 bases from V and 6 bases from J, the junction contained 6 bases not matched to a gene. The CDR3 is CASSTGVTSEAFF. The CDR3 DNA is TGTGCCAGCAGCACAGGGGTCACCTCTGAAGCTTTCTTT.

The chain joins TRBV14 to TRBJ2-7, with TRBD2 identical over 11 bases. The CDR3 consists of 15 residues. With V trimmed by 1 base and J by 2 bases, 1 base remained unmatched. CDR1 is SGHDN, CDR2 FVKESK, per germline. The CDR3 DNA reads TGTGCCAGCAGCCAAGTACTAGCGGGGGCCTACGAGCAGTACTTC. This sequence encodes CASSQVLAGAYEQYF.

This chain links TRBV9 with TRBJ1-2; TRBD1 is a possible D gene (6 bases). Looked up from germline, CDR1 is SGDLS and CDR2 is YYNGEE. V lost 4 bases to trimming and J lost 8 bases, with 15 bases between them. The CDR3 contains 13 residues. CDR3 DNA sequence: TGTGCCAGCAGCAAGGAACAGGGCGACGGCTACACCTTC. Amino acids: CASSKEQGDGYTF. The complete variable domain, with remaining parts taken from reference TRBV9 and TRBJ1-2, reads DSGVTQTPKHLITATGQRVTLRCSPRSGDLSVYWYQQSLDQGLQFLIQYYNGEERAKGNILERFSAQQFPDLHSELNLSSLELGDSALYFCASSKEQGDGYTFGSGTRLTVV.

The chain has TRBV9 and TRBJ1-1; 10 bases align to TRBD1. V shed 4 bases, J shed 5 bases, and the junction held 8 bases outside the gene matches. CDR3 length equals 15 residues. The germline CDR1 and CDR2 sequences are SGDLS and YYNGEE. The CDR3 DNA sequence: TGTGCCAGCAGCCCTCGGACAGGGGGAAGGACTGAAGCTTTCTTT. This encodes CASSPRTGGRTEAFF.

This chain uses TRBV10-3 with TRBJ1-3; maybe TRBD1 (6 bases). Trimming took 5 bases from V and 0 from J, leaving 14 bases between them. CDR1 is ENHRY, CDR2 SYGVKD, per germline. The CDR3 length is 16 residues. The CDR3 sequence is CAISPRGTLSGNTIYF. Written as DNA, the CDR3 is TGTGCCATCAGTCCCAGGGGTACCCTCTCTGGAAACACCATATATTTT.

This clone was counted a single time. The chain uses TRBV6-1 and TRBJ2-6; the D gene is possibly TRBD2 (6 bases). V shed 2 bases and J shed 0 bases, with 8 bases lying between them. Germline V gene sequence: CDR1 MNHNS, CDR2 SASEGT. There are 16 residues in the CDR3. CDR3 nucleotide sequence: TGTGCCAGCAGTGAAAGCGGGTTCTCTGGGGCCAACGTCCTGACTTTC. It is translated as CASSESGFSGANVLTF.

This chain connects TRBV2 to TRBJ1-1; D remains unclear. The CDR3 is made up of 14 amino acids. The ends were cut back, 4 bases at V and 2 bases at J, with 11 bases in the middle. Germline V CDR1 and CDR2: SNHLY, FYNNEI. The CDR3 region has the DNA TGTGCCAGCAGTGCCACTTTCCTCAACACTGAAGCTTTCTTT. Translating gives CASSATFLNTEAFF.

This chain links TRBV6-1 with TRBJ1-5; D might be TRBD1 (5 bases). The CDR3 has 17 amino acids. The germline V gene encodes CDR1 MNHNS and CDR2 SASEGT. With 0 bases removed from V and 1 base from J, the gap between germline ends came to 13 bases. The CDR3 bases are TGTGCCAGCAGTGAAGCTGTTTCGACAGCGAGCAATCAGCCCCAGCATTTT. Amino acid sequence: CASSEAVSTASNQPQHF.

This chain links TRBV10-3 with TRBJ2-7, with TRBD1 identical over 7 bases. The CDR3 covers 13 residues. V trimming: 5 bases; J trimming: 3 bases; junction bases outside the gene matches: 4. The germline V gene encodes CDR1 ENHRY and CDR2 SYGVKD. The CDR3 sequence is CAISHQGDYEQYF. CDR3 DNA sequence: TGTGCCATCAGTCACCAGGGGGACTACGAGCAGTACTTC.

The chain has TRBV5-1 and TRBJ1-3; 7 positions agree with TRBD1. Germline-derived CDR1 and CDR2 are SGHRS and YFSETQ. The CDR3 extends over 15 amino acids. V was pared by 3 bases and J by 0 bases, with 3 bases of the junction left unmatched. The CDR3 is CASSWDSSSGNTIYF. As DNA, the CDR3 is TGCGCCAGCAGCTGGGACAGTAGCTCTGGAAACACCATATATTTT.

This clone was seen a few times. This sequence joins TRBV11-3 and TRBJ1-1, with D possibly being TRBD1 (6 bases). The germline CDR1 and CDR2 sequences are SGHNT and YENEEA. The V gene lost 2 bases and the J gene lost 0 bases, with 10 bases spanning the gap. The CDR3 loop spans 15 amino acids. The CDR3 reads CASSLRGGLNTEAFF. Here the CDR3 DNA reads TGTGCCAGCAGCTTACGGGGGGGCCTGAACACTGAAGCTTTCTTT.

The chain combines TRBV5-6 with TRBJ1-1; possible D gene TRBD1, 5 bases. V was shortened by 4 bases and J by 0 bases, with 22 bases between the two germline ends. The CDR3 runs 18 residues. Looked up from germline, CDR1 is SGHDT and CDR2 is YYEEEE. The CDR3 sequence: CASSPWTSIWSVNTEAFF. In nucleotides, the CDR3 is TGTGCCAGCAGCCCCTGGACATCGATTTGGTCTGTGAACACTGAAGCTTTCTTT.

The rearrangement joins TRBV7-2 to TRBJ2-2; TRBD2 is a possible D gene (6 bases). This CDR3 is 15 amino acids long. The V gene lost 1 base and the J gene lost 7 bases, with 13 bases spanning the gap. Germline V gives CDR1 SGHTA, CDR2 FQGNSA. CDR3 bases: TGTGCCAGCAGCTTAGTGTTGGGACTTTACGGGGAGCTGTTTTTT. Amino acid sequence: CASSLVLGLYGELFF.